These T cell receptor beta chains were read from a single sample in a study of circulating and synovial CD4+ cells in juvenile arthritis. Data came from immunoSEQ multiplex PCR; TCRdb stores just in-frame clones and leaves some out. The profile covers tens of thousands of clones, with approximately 94% appearing a single time and less than 0.8% taken by the ten largest. The sequenced sample was CD4+ T cells from blood. These TCRs come from a human donor with juvenile idiopathic arthritis. Each CDR3 is given with its conserved first and last residue. A D gene is named only where the DNA matches it firmly. Where a row states a size, it is once, few, many or the class of an expanded clone; other rows omit it.

J,D,V,size,DNA,CDR3
TRBJ1-6,.,TRBV4-3,.,TGCGCCAGCAGCCAAGAAAAGGGGCAATGGAATTCACCCCTCCACTTT,CASSQEKGQWNSPLHF
TRBJ1-1,.,TRBV29-1,.,TGCAGCGCCATAGCTGGGAACACTGAAGCTTTCTTT,CSAIAGNTEAFF
TRBJ1-6,.,TRBV6-5,.,TGTGCCAGCAGTTATGGGGGAGGCGATTCACCCCTCCACTTT,CASSYGGGDSPLHF
TRBJ1-6,.,TRBV19,.,TGTGCCAGTAGTATACTGGAGGGATTTTATTCACCCCTCCACTTT,CASSILEGFYSPLHF
TRBJ1-2,.,TRBV21-1,.,TGTGCCAGCAGCAAAGAAGGCGGGCGGACCTATGGCTACACCTTC,CASSKEGGRTYGYTF
TRBJ1-6,.,TRBV21-1,.,TGTGCCAGCAGGGAGGGCCGACATTCCCCCCTCCACTTT,CASREGRHSPLHF
TRBJ2-4,.,TRBV19,.,TGTGCCAGTAGTATACTCGGGGAGAGGGGGTATGGCAAAAACATTCAGTACTTC,CASSILGERGYGKNIQYF
TRBJ1-2,.,TRBV4-1,.,TGCGCCAGCAGCCAAGGTCTGGGCTCCGAACTGTATGGCTACACCTTC,CASSQGLGSELYGYTF
TRBJ1-1,.,TRBV5-4,.,TGTGCCAGCAGCGCTAGACAGGAAAAGGACACTGAAGCTTTCTTT,CASSARQEKDTEAFF
TRBJ2-6,.,TRBV5-1,once,TGCGCCAGCAGTCCGGGGACTGGGGCCAACGTCCTGACTTTC,CASSPGTGANVLTF
TRBJ1-2,TRBD1,TRBV28,.,TGTGCCAGCAGTTCCGGACAGGGGGTCTATGGCTACACCTTC,CASSSGQGVYGYTF
TRBJ2-1,.,TRBV6-5,.,TGTGCCAGCAGTTACGTCGGTCTCGAGCAGTTCTTC,CASSYVGLEQFF
TRBJ1-2,TRBD1,TRBV7-2,.,TGTGCCAGCAGTCGGGGACAGGTTGGGATCTATGGCTACACCTTC,CASSRGQVGIYGYTF
TRBJ1-2,.,TRBV19,.,TGTGCCAGTAGTGCGGGCCTCTACTATGGCTACACCTTC,CASSAGLYYGYTF
TRBJ2-1,.,TRBV7-9,.,TGTGCCAGCAGCTTCTCTGGACTATCCAATGAGCAGTTCTTC,CASSFSGLSNEQFF
TRBJ1-2,TRBD1,TRBV7-8,.,TGTGCCAGCAGCTTAGCTCGTCAGGGGGCCTATGGCTACACCTTC,CASSLARQGAYGYTF
TRBJ2-7,TRBD1,TRBV7-8,.,TGTGCCAGCAGAATCCTCATCGGGACAGGGTTTCTTCAGTACTTC,CASRILIGTGFLQYF
TRBJ2-5,.,TRBV18,.,TGTGCCAGCTCACCCGGAACAGGGACCTGGGAGACCCAGTACTTC,CASSPGTGTWETQYF
TRBJ1-2,.,TRBV7-9,.,TGTGCCAGCAGCTTACAAGACCCTCGGGTATATGGCTACACCTTC,CASSLQDPRVYGYTF
TRBJ2-7,.,TRBV2,.,TGTGCCAGCAGCGGGAGGTCGGGGGCCCGAGTATACGAGCAGTACTTC,CASSGRSGARVYEQYF
TRBJ1-2,TRBD1,TRBV7-8,.,TGTGCCAGCAGCCTAGGGACAGGACCAATTCAGGGGCCCTATGGCTACACCTTC,CASSLGTGPIQGPYGYTF
TRBJ2-1,TRBD2,TRBV18,.,TGTGCCAGCTCACCAATCCTAGCGGGGGGGCGTAATGAGCAGTTCTTC,CASSPILAGGRNEQFF
TRBJ2-3,.,TRBV28,.,TGTGCCAGCAGTTTCGGGAGCACAGATACGCAGTATTTT,CASSFGSTDTQYF
TRBJ2-7,TRBD1,TRBV27,.,TGTGCCAGCAGTTTAAGTGGGCAGGACAGGGGCTACGAGCAGTACTTC,CASSLSGQDRGYEQYF
TRBJ2-1,TRBD2,TRBV2,.,TGTGCCAGCAGAACCCGGGCGGGGGGAGAGGATGAGCAGTTCTTC,CASRTRAGGEDEQFF
TRBJ1-2,.,TRBV18,.,TGTGCCAGCTCATCCAACACAGGGGGCTACACCTTC,CASSSNTGGYTF
TRBJ2-7,TRBD1,TRBV6-6,.,TGTGCCAGCAGCCTCCCGGGACAGACCTCCCGGCAGTACTTC,CASSLPGQTSRQYF
TRBJ1-3,TRBD1,TRBV4-1,few,TGCGCCAGCAGCCAAGACCGAGGACAGGGCTCTGGAAACACCATATATTTT,CASSQDRGQGSGNTIYF
TRBJ1-2,.,TRBV2,.,TGTGCCAGCAGTGAGTCGGTGGCAGGTTTTGGCTACACCTTC,CASSESVAGFGYTF
TRBJ1-1,.,TRBV7-9,.,TGTGCCAGCAGCTTAAGACTGGGAGGGAGGACTGAAGCTTTCTTT,CASSLRLGGRTEAFF
TRBJ2-1,TRBD1,TRBV4-3,.,TGCGCCAGCAGCCAAGACAGGGGGCAAAATGGTGAGCAGTTCTTC,CASSQDRGQNGEQFF
TRBJ2-5,.,TRBV5-1,.,TGCGCCAGCAGCTTGGCGGGATCTGGAGAGACCCAGTACTTC,CASSLAGSGETQYF
TRBJ2-3,TRBD1,TRBV4-1,once,TGCGCCAGCAGCCCACTCGGACAGGGGGGTAGCACAGATACGCAGTATTTT,CASSPLGQGGSTDTQYF
TRBJ2-2,TRBD1,TRBV27,.,TGTGCCAGCAGTTGGGACAGGGGCACCGGGGAGCTGTTTTTT,CASSWDRGTGELFF
TRBJ1-3,TRBD1,TRBV2,few,TGTGCCAGCAGACCCGGAGGGGGCTATATATATTTT,CASRPGGGYIYF
TRBJ2-7,TRBD2,TRBV23-1,.,TGCGCCAGCAGTCAATCGGGGGGCGGGGGGTCCTCCTACGAGCAGTACTTC,CASSQSGGGGSSYEQYF
TRBJ1-1,.,TRBV11-2,.,TGTGCCAGCAGCCTTTCAGGGGTCCTGAACACTGAAGCTTTCTTT,CASSLSGVLNTEAFF
TRBJ1-2,.,TRBV5-1,.,TGCGCCAGCAGCCCTTCTGGACAGAGTTATGGCTACACCTTC,CASSPSGQSYGYTF
TRBJ1-5,.,TRBV5-4,.,TGTGCCAGCAGCCTACGCGAGACAGGCAATCAGCCCCAGCATTTT,CASSLRETGNQPQHF
TRBJ1-6,.,TRBV5-6,.,TGTGCCAGCAGCTCGTCCCTCAGGGGCTCCTATAATTCACCCCTCCACTTT,CASSSSLRGSYNSPLHF
TRBJ2-3,.,TRBV9,.,TGTGCCAGCAGCGTAGGCAGGGTACCGGATACGCAGTATTTT,CASSVGRVPDTQYF
TRBJ2-7,.,TRBV4-1,.,TGCGCCAGCAGCCCCCGGGACATGAGCTACGAGCAGTACTTC,CASSPRDMSYEQYF
TRBJ2-6,TRBD1,TRBV19,.,TGTGCCAGTAGTAGGCCCGGGACAGGGAACTCTGGGGCCAACGTCCTGACTTTC,CASSRPGTGNSGANVLTF
TRBJ2-2,TRBD1,TRBV11-1,.,TGTGCCAGCAGCAACGACAGGGGGCGGCACACCGGGGAGCTGTTTTTT,CASSNDRGRHTGELFF
TRBJ2-5,TRBD2,TRBV4-1,.,TGCGCCAGCAGTGGGACTAGCGGGGGGGCGCTTGTTCGTGAGACCCAGTACTTC,CASSGTSGGALVRETQYF
TRBJ1-4,.,TRBV27,.,TGTGCCAGCAGTTTAAGGGGCGCGGCAGGACAAGGTGGAACTAATGAAAAACTGTTTTTT,CASSLRGAAGQGGTNEKLFF
TRBJ2-2,TRBD1,TRBV12-5,.,TGTGCTAGTGGCTTAGCGCCTAAGGGACAGACGAACACCGGGGAGCTGTTTTTT,CASGLAPKGQTNTGELFF
TRBJ2-3,TRBD1,TRBV4-3,once,TGCGCCAGCAGCCAAGATCTGGGTGGACAGGTAGACGCGGATACGCAGTATTTT,CASSQDLGGQVDADTQYF
TRBJ1-6,.,TRBV5-1,.,TGCGCCAGCAGCTTGGACGTACAGGGAGATAATTCCCCCCTCCACTTT,CASSLDVQGDNSPLHF
TRBJ1-4,TRBD1,TRBV6-1,.,TGTGCCAGCAGTGACGCGACAGGGATATTTGAAAAACTGTTTTTT,CASSDATGIFEKLFF
TRBJ2-7,TRBD2,TRBV6-5,.,TGTGCCAGCAGTTCAGGGACTAGCGGGGTCTACGAGCAGTACTTC,CASSSGTSGVYEQYF
TRBJ1-6,TRBD1,TRBV7-9,.,TGTGCCAGCAGCTCCCGGGACAGTAGCTCCTATAATTCACCCCTCCACTTT,CASSSRDSSSYNSPLHF
TRBJ1-2,.,TRBV9,.,TGTGCCAGCAGCTCATCAGGGAACTATGGCTACACCTTC,CASSSSGNYGYTF